What follows are 13 T cell receptor beta chains derived from one specimen sequenced in a study of T cell repertoires in cytomegalovirus infection. TCRdb reprocessed the reads with MiXCR, giving one entry per CDR3 protein. Of approximately 170,000 distinct CDR3 sequences listed, more than 15% were seen once; the top ten hold about 17%. Input material: CD8+ T cells from PBMCs. The receptors shown here come from a human donor in good health (CMV status not recorded). Some clones in this sample may be carry-over from other donors' samples.

The DNA for the CDR3 is TGTGCCAGCAGCTCCGGTGGACTCGAGCAGTACTTC. It specifies CASSSGGLEQYF. The gene calls are TRBV7-6 and TRBJ2-7; TRBD2 might be the D (5 bases). Germline V gene lookup returns CDR1 SGHVS and CDR2 FNYEAQ. Trimming took 4 bases from V and 6 from J, leaving 10 bases between them. The CDR3 has 12 residues.

This clonotype turned up a few times. This sequence joins TRBV7-2 and TRBJ2-2; no clear D. V shed 1 base and J shed 4 bases, with 7 bases lying between them. The CDR3 runs to 14 residues. Germline loops: CDR1 SGHTA, CDR2 FQGNSA. In nucleotides, the CDR3 is TGTGCCAGCAGCTTAGTAGGTCCCACCGGGGAGCTGTTTTTT. This encodes CASSLVGPTGELFF.

The V and J genes are TRBV9 and TRBJ2-1; 7 bases are shared with TRBD2. V was pared by 0 bases and J by 8 bases, with 14 bases of the junction left unmatched. This CDR3 comprises 17 residues. The germline CDR1 and CDR2 sequences are SGDLS and YYNGEE. The CDR3 protein is CASSVAGEPGRGDEQFF. For the CDR3, the DNA is TGTGCCAGCAGCGTAGCGGGGGAACCGGGGAGGGGTGATGAGCAGTTCTTC.

This clonotype was seen a few times. The chain is built from TRBV20-1 and TRBJ2-7; 9 bases are shared with TRBD1. V lost 5 bases, J lost 2 bases, and 4 bases stayed unmatched. Looked up from germline, CDR1 is DFQATT and CDR2 is SNEGSKA (reference sequence). This CDR3 is 13 amino acids long. CDR3 sequence (DNA): TGCAGTGCTCTCGGGACAGGGACCTACGAGCAGTACTTC. Its protein product is CSALGTGTYEQYF.

This clonotype was observed a few times. V gene TRBV29-1 combines with J gene TRBJ1-2, with TRBD1 matching over 7 bases. Germline lookup yields CDR1 SQVTM and CDR2 ANQGSEA. The CDR3 has 15 amino acids. Losses at the gene ends were 3 bases for V and 3 bases for J; bases not matched to a gene: 10. CDR3 amino acids: CSVEGMTGKYYGYTF. CDR3 in DNA: TGCAGCGTTGAGGGAATGACAGGGAAATACTATGGCTACACCTTC.

This clonotype was seen repeatedly, ten times or more. V usage is TRBV20-1 and J usage is TRBJ2-7, with 7 bases identical to TRBD2. The ends lost 1 base at V and 3 bases at J; junction bases unmatched: 3. The CDR3 loop spans 13 amino acids. Germline V lookup: CDR1 DFQATT, CDR2 SNEGSKA (reference sequence). CDR3 sequence reads: CSARARGYYEQYF. CDR3 in DNA: TGCAGTGCTAGAGCGCGGGGGTACTACGAGCAGTACTTC.

The chain uses TRBV11-2 and TRBJ2-3, with D possibly being TRBD2 (5 bases). This CDR3 spans 16 amino acids. V lost 6 bases and J 2 bases, leaving 18 bases between the germline ends. Per germline, CDR1 SGHAT and CDR2 FQNNGV. CDR3: CASSSPSGRITDTQYF. The CDR3 DNA reads TGTGCCAGCAGTTCCCCCAGCGGCCGAATCACAGATACGCAGTATTTT.

This chain connects TRBV5-6 to TRBJ2-7; D could derive from TRBD1 or TRBD2 (5 bases each). Germline V gives CDR1 SGHDT, CDR2 YYEEEE. The V end was cut by 4 bases, the J end by 2 bases, with 13 bases between. This CDR3 region has 14 residues. The CDR3 DNA is TGTGCCAGCAGCCGAGGACGAGGGGCCTACGAGCAGTACTTC. Translation gives CASSRGRGAYEQYF.

This clonotype appeared a few times. The V call is TRBV7-8, the J call TRBJ2-5; D not certain. This CDR3 has 13 amino acids. V was shortened by 8 bases and J by 4 bases, with 14 bases between the two germline ends. The germline gives CDR1 SGHVS, CDR2 FQNEAQ. The CDR3 is CASRPWVGETQYF. Here the CDR3 DNA reads TGTGCCAGCCGACCGTGGGTTGGAGAGACCCAGTACTTC.

This clonotype was counted only a few times. The chain carries TRBV20-1 and TRBJ2-7; 7 nucleotides agree with TRBD1. With V trimmed by 7 bases and J by 3 bases, 9 bases remained unmatched. Germline CDR1 DFQATT, CDR2 SNEGSKA (reference sequence). This CDR3 spans 13 amino acids. CDR3 sequence: CSVTGTDFYEQYF. DNA for the CDR3: TGCAGTGTAACCGGGACAGACTTCTACGAGCAGTACTTC.

This clonotype has only a few counts. The J gene is TRBJ2-1, the V gene TRBV7-6; 8 bases fit TRBD2. The germline CDR1 and CDR2 sequences are SGHVS and FNYEAQ. V lost 6 bases, J lost 0 bases, and 4 bases stayed unmatched. CDR3 length equals 15 residues. The CDR3 coding sequence is TGTGCCAGCAGACTACTAGCGGCCTCCTACAATGAGCAGTTCTTC. Translating gives CASRLLAASYNEQFF.

This clonotype was seen a few times. The V gene is TRBV28, the J gene TRBJ2-3; D not resolved. CDR1 is MDHEN, CDR2 SYDVKM, per germline. This CDR3 spans 16 amino acids. Trimming shortened V by 4 bases and J by 6 bases, and 20 bases separated the two germline ends. CDR3 nucleotide sequence: TGTGCCAGCAGTTCATCAGCCGGCCTCAAACCGGATACGCAGTATTTT. Its protein product is CASSSSAGLKPDTQYF.

This clonotype was observed a handful of times. The J gene is TRBJ2-7, the V gene TRBV14, with 13 bases lining up with TRBD2. J gave up 2 bases and V 1 base, and 2 bases lay outside the gene matches. Germline values: CDR1 SGHDN, CDR2 FVKESK. The CDR3 contains 16 residues. The CDR3 DNA reads TGTGCCAGCAGCCAAGCAGGACTAGCGGGGGCCTACGAGCAGTACTTC. This sequence encodes CASSQAGLAGAYEQYF.